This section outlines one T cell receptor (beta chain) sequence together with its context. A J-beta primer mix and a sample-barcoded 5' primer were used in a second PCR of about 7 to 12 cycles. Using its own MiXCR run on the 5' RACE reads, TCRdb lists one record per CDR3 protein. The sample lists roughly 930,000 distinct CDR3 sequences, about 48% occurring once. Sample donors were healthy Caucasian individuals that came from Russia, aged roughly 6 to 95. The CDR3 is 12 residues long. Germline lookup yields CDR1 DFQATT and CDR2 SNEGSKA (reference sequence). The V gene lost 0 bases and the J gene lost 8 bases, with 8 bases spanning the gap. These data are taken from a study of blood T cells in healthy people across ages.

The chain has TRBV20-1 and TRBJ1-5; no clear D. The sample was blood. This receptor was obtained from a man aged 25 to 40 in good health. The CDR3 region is CSARDSVEPQHF. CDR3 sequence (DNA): TGCAGTGCTAGAGATAGTGTGGAGCCCCAGCATTTT.